This is a list of T cell receptor beta chains from one sample in a study of shared clonotypes between healthy human individuals. Assay used: immunoSEQ multiplex PCR; TCRdb lists only in-frame clones, some missing. Among roughly 2.2 million clones listed, over 90% were seen once. What was sequenced was naive CD4+ T cells from PBMCs. All receptors derive from a man aged 18 to 35 in good health. Some clones in this sample may be carry-over from other donors' samples. The CDR3 runs from the conserved cysteine through the conserved F or W. The D gene is left open where the match is weak. Size values are once, few and many counts, or a class for expanded clones, and some rows have none.

16 | TRBJ1-5 | NA | NA | TRBV19 | TGTGCCAGTAGTATAGGATGGGACCGAGTCATCCAGCCCCAGCATTTT | CASSIGWDRVIQPQHF
14 | TRBJ2-3 | NA | NA | TRBV10-3 | TGTGCCATCAGTGAGTCTGGGATCACAGATACGCAGTATTTT | CAISESGITDTQYF
18 | TRBJ1-5 | NA | TRBD1 | TRBV18 | TGTGCCAGCTCACCGGGTGCCAAGGGACAGGGGGGCTTTCAGCCCCAGCATTTT | CASSPGAKGQGGFQPQHF
15 | TRBJ1-2 | once | TRBD1 | TRBV5-8 | TGTGCCAGCAGCTTTAGCCGACAGGGACTCTATGGCTACACCTTC | CASSFSRQGLYGYTF
16 | TRBJ2-2 | NA | TRBD2 | TRBV4-1 | TGCGCCAGCAGCCCTTACAGGACTAGCGAGACCGGGGAGCTGTTTTTT | CASSPYRTSETGELFF
15 | TRBJ2-5 | NA | TRBD2 | TRBV7-3 | TGTGCCAGCAGCTCCACCGGACTAGCGGGAGGGGCCCAGTACTTC | CASSSTGLAGGAQYF
17 | TRBJ1-2 | NA | NA | TRBV6-1 | TGTGCCAGCAGTGAAGCCTCCGGACTGATTAAAGCCTATGGCTACACCTTC | CASSEASGLIKAYGYTF
14 | TRBJ1-1 | NA | TRBD1 | TRBV28 | TGTGCCAGCAGTATCTACAGGGGCGACACTGAAGCTTTCTTT | CASSIYRGDTEAFF
12 | TRBJ1-2 | NA | NA | TRBV6-1 | TGTGCCAGCAGTTTAGGTATCTATGGCTACACCTTC | CASSLGIYGYTF
17 | TRBJ2-7 | NA | NA | TRBV7-5 | TGTGCCAGAAGCTTTGGCGACAGGGTCCCGTTCTCCTACGAGCAGTACTTC | CARSFGDRVPFSYEQYF
14 | TRBJ1-4 | NA | TRBD1 | TRBV19 | TGTGCCAGTATTGAGGGACAGGGCCGTGAAAAACTGTTTTTT | CASIEGQGREKLFF
15 | TRBJ1-1 | NA | NA | TRBV6-1 | TGTGCCAGCTCCCAGTTGGGGAGGGCAATAGGTGAAGCTTTCTTT | CASSQLGRAIGEAFF
16 | TRBJ2-3 | NA | TRBD2 | TRBV5-1 | TGCGCCAGCAATCCTATAATGATGGCGGGAGAAGATACGCAGTATTTT | CASNPIMMAGEDTQYF
16 | TRBJ1-4 | NA | TRBD1 | TRBV28 | TGTGCCAGCAGTACTGACAGGGTATTGGCTAATGAAAAACTGTTTTTT | CASSTDRVLANEKLFF
16 | TRBJ2-3 | NA | NA | TRBV7-2 | TGTGCCAGCAGCTTAGGAAGGCAGGGTAGGGTTGTTACGCAGTATTTT | CASSLGRQGRVVTQYF